The 10 T cell receptor beta chains below come from one sample, sequenced in a study of blood T cell repertoires in COVID-19. Using immunoSEQ multiplex PCR, the repertoire was profiled, and TCRdb retains in-frame clones only, with some absent. The sample has some 160,000 clones, roughly 80% seen once. Material for sequencing was PBMCs or T cells enriched from blood (not recorded which). The receptors here all came from a woman in her forties or fifties who had recovered from COVID-19.

V and J are TRBV4-2 and TRBJ1-4; D is undetermined. The CDR3 is 15 residues long. V was pared by 3 bases and J by 6 bases, with 14 bases between. CDR1 and CDR2 from the germline V gene are LGHNA and YNFKEQ. CDR3 DNA sequence: TGTGCCAGCAGCCAGGCCCGGTTAGAGGATGAAAAACTGTTTTTT. Residues: CASSQARLEDEKLFF.

The chain has TRBV11-2 and TRBJ2-7, with TRBD2 identical over 8 bases. The CDR3 has 18 residues. V shed 4 bases, J shed 0 bases, and the junction held 14 bases outside the gene matches. Germline V lookup: CDR1 SGHAT, CDR2 FQNNGV. The CDR3: CASSSPLVFSGVSYEQYF. CDR3 nucleotides: TGTGCCAGCAGCTCCCCCCTGGTTTTTAGCGGGGTCTCCTACGAGCAGTACTTC.

The table lists this clone with many counts. The chain joins TRBV19 to TRBJ1-1; TRBD1 matches 8 bases. V trimming: 4 bases; J trimming: 10 bases; junction bases outside the gene matches: 5. From germline, CDR1 is LNHDA and CDR2 SQIVND (reference sequence). The CDR3 contains 12 residues. CDR3 in amino acids: CASSKDRGPAFF. CDR3 nucleotide sequence: TGTGCCAGTAGTAAAGACAGGGGTCCAGCTTTCTTT. The variable domain in full, completed from reference TRBV19 and TRBJ1-1, reads DGGITQSPKYLFRKEGQNVTLSCEQNLNHDAMYWYRQDPGQGLRLIYYSQIVNDFQKGDIAEGYSVSREKKESFPLTVTSAQKNPTAFYLCASSKDRGPAFFGQGTRLTVV.

The chain joins TRBV28 to TRBJ2-7, with 7 bases that match TRBD1. V was clipped by 1 base and J by 4 bases; unmatched bases: 13. Per the germline V gene, CDR1 is MDHEN and CDR2 is SYDVKM. This CDR3 spans 17 amino acids. The chain's CDR3 is CASSLSPSYRGGYEQYF. The CDR3 bases are TGTGCCAGCAGTTTATCCCCCTCCTACAGGGGTGGTTACGAGCAGTACTTC. Full variable domain (outside the CDR3, taken from reference TRBV28 and TRBJ2-7): DVKVTQSSRYLVKRTGEKVFLECVQDMDHENMFWYRQDPGLGLRLIYFSYDVKMKEKGDIPEGYSVSREKKERFSLILESASTNQTSMYLCASSLSPSYRGGYEQYFGPGTRLTVT.

This clone was detected once. The gene calls are TRBV11-3 and TRBJ2-1; 9 positions agree with TRBD2. Germline V CDR1 and CDR2: SGHNT, YENEEA. CDR3 length: 14 residues. Trimming at V came to 10 bases and at J to 4 bases, leaving 8 bases not matched to a gene. The CDR3 sequence is CATNAGGQYNEQFF. CDR3 nucleotide sequence: TGTGCCACTAATGCGGGGGGGCAATACAATGAGCAGTTCTTC.

Ten or more counts support this clone. V usage is TRBV19 and J usage is TRBJ1-5; 7 bases line up with TRBD1. The junction had 5 bases not matched to a gene; V was cut back by 3 bases and J by 3 bases. The CDR3 has 15 residues. Germline-derived CDR1 and CDR2 are LNHDA and SQIVND (reference sequence). The CDR3 nucleotides are TGTGCCAGTAGTATCCGGGACAGCCCCAATCAGCCCCAGCATTTT. Encoded protein: CASSIRDSPNQPQHF. The variable domain in full, with the rest retrieved from reference TRBV19 and TRBJ1-5, is DGGITQSPKYLFRKEGQNVTLSCEQNLNHDAMYWYRQDPGQGLRLIYYSQIVNDFQKGDIAEGYSVSREKKESFPLTVTSAQKNPTAFYLCASSIRDSPNQPQHFGDGTRLSIL.

V gene TRBV7-2 combines with J gene TRBJ2-7; D is unresolved. Trimming left V 5 bases short and J 3 bases short, with 11 bases between. This CDR3 has 13 residues. Germline V gives CDR1 SGHTA, CDR2 FQGNSA. The CDR3 DNA is TGTGCCAGCAGCCCCGACACCTACTACGAGCAGTACTTC. Amino acids: CASSPDTYYEQYF.

The gene calls are TRBV7-9 and TRBJ2-1, with TRBD2 identical over 10 bases. Germline CDR1 is SEHNR and CDR2 is FQNEAQ (reference sequence). CDR3 length: 15 amino acids. The junction had 6 bases not matched to a gene; V was cut back by 7 bases and J by 3 bases. CDR3 loop: CASKAVAGGYNEQFF. CDR3 DNA: TGTGCCAGCAAGGCCGTAGCGGGGGGCTACAATGAGCAGTTCTTC.

For the CDR3, the DNA is TGTGCCAGCAGCGCCGGACAGTACGGGACCCAGTACTTC. Its protein is CASSAGQYGTQYF. The rearrangement links TRBV7-2 to TRBJ2-5; D is perhaps TRBD1 (6 bases). Per germline, CDR1 SGHTA and CDR2 FQGNSA. V was trimmed by 5 bases and J by 7 bases, leaving 14 bases between them. The CDR3 totals 13 residues.

The rearrangement uses TRBV11-2 and TRBJ2-1, with D possibly being TRBD2 (6 bases). The CDR3 is 15 amino acids. Trimming stripped 2 bases from V and 7 bases from J, with 15 bases between. Germline CDR1 SGHAT, CDR2 FQNNGV. The CDR3 nucleotides read TGTGCCAGCAGCTTATTACTTCGCGGGAAGAATGAGCAGTTCTTC. It yields the protein CASSLLLRGKNEQFF.